These T cell receptor beta chains were read from a single sample in a study of identical twins. TCRdb reanalysed the 5' RACE reads using MiXCR and keeps one entry per CDR3 protein. The profile shows hundreds of thousands of distinct CDR3 sequences, 10% to 15% of them singletons. The same specimen was also included in a second study, on yellow fever vaccine responses in identical twins.

The specimen was PBMCs. Source of these receptors: a woman aged 18-29 years in good health. CDR3s include the opening cysteine and the closing phenylalanine or tryptophan. The D gene is left open where the match is weak. Expanded clones are given a class, and other clones once, few, many or no size at all.

CASSLFPRSEQYF | TGTGCCAGCAGCTTATTTCCTAGGAGCGAGCAGTACTTC | . | . | TRBJ2-7 | TRBV11-3
CASSLDRGYGAEAFF | TGTGCCAGCAGTTTAGACAGGGGCTACGGCGCTGAAGCTTTCTTT | few | TRBD1 | TRBJ1-1 | TRBV12-3/TRBV12-4
CASSLWRPGQGTGELFF | TGCGCCAGCAGCTTGTGGCGACCTGGACAGGGCACCGGGGAGCTGTTTTTT | once | TRBD1 | TRBJ2-2 | TRBV5-1
CSYLRSGVENEQFF | TGCAGCTACCTGAGGAGCGGGGTGGAGAATGAGCAGTTCTTC | few | TRBD2 | TRBJ2-1 | TRBV29-1
CASSFLFSGRANNEQFF | TGTGCCAGCAGCTTCCTTTTTAGCGGGAGGGCCAACAATGAGCAGTTCTTC | . | TRBD2 | TRBJ2-1 | TRBV5-6
CASSPIRNTEAFF | TGTGCCAGCAGTCCGATCAGGAACACTGAAGCTTTCTTT | many | . | TRBJ1-1 | TRBV28
CAISVVAGTSGRLDEQFF | TGTGCCATCTCAGTCGTGGCCGGGACTAGCGGGAGGTTAGATGAGCAGTTCTTC | few | TRBD2 | TRBJ2-1 | TRBV10-3
CASSTIPGTGGDTQYF | TGTGCCAGCAGCACCATCCCCGGGACAGGTGGGGATACGCAGTATTTT | few | TRBD1 | TRBJ2-3 | TRBV7-3
CASSPWRVDSPLHF | TGTGCCAGCAGCCCATGGAGGGTTGATTCACCCCTCCACTTT | many | . | TRBJ1-6 | TRBV12-3/TRBV12-4
CATSRETGTSGYEQYF | TGTGCCACCAGCAGGGAAACCGGGACTAGCGGATACGAGCAGTACTTC | few | TRBD2 | TRBJ2-7 | TRBV15
CAISESGQSYEQYF | TGTGCCATCAGTGAGTCAGGACAGAGCTACGAGCAGTACTTC | few | . | TRBJ2-7 | TRBV10-3
CATSRDEVRSQFF | TGTGCCACCAGCAGGGATGAAGTCCGATCGCAGTTCTTC | many | . | TRBJ2-1 | TRBV15
CASSQDAGASSYNEQFF | TGCGCCAGCAGCCAAGATGCGGGCGCAAGCTCCTACAATGAGCAGTTCTTC | few | . | TRBJ2-1 | TRBV4-1
CASSQVQGLGYTF | TGCGCCAGCAGCCAAGTACAGGGACTTGGCTACACCTTC | many | . | TRBJ1-2 | TRBV4-1
CSATGSNTGELFF | TGCAGTGCTACGGGATCGAACACCGGGGAGCTGTTTTTT | few | . | TRBJ2-2 | TRBV20-1
CAIRGQARDYGYTF | TGTGCCATCAGGGGACAGGCCCGGGACTATGGCTACACCTTC | once | TRBD1 | TRBJ1-2 | TRBV10-3
CASSPQQQGGYGDTQYF | TGTGCCAGCAGCCCCCAACAACAGGGGGGGTACGGAGATACGCAGTATTTT | few | . | TRBJ2-3 | TRBV12-3/TRBV12-4
CASTPVSGLQETQYF | TGTGCCAGCACCCCGGTTAGCGGCCTCCAAGAGACCCAGTACTTC | . | . | TRBJ2-5 | TRBV7-9
CSAREHPAQGGGLEQFF | TGCAGTGCTAGAGAGCACCCGGCCCAGGGAGGGGGGCTTGAGCAGTTCTTC | few | . | TRBJ2-1 | TRBV20-1
CASSPPGREGTDTQYF | TGTGCCAGCAGCCCACCTGGGCGGGAGGGAACAGATACGCAGTATTTT | . | TRBD2 | TRBJ2-3 | TRBV7-9
CASSKYRGAETQYF | TGTGCCAGCAGCAAATACAGGGGGGCAGAGACCCAGTACTTC | . | TRBD1 | TRBJ2-5 | TRBV7-2
CASSQRARSGTGELFF | TGTGCCAGCAGCCAAAGGGCCAGATCTGGCACCGGGGAGCTGTTTTTT | . | . | TRBJ2-2 | TRBV3-1
CSALGTAGNTIYF | TGCAGCGCCCTTGGGACGGCGGGAAACACCATATATTTT | few | . | TRBJ1-3 | TRBV29-1
CSAPPRGGPAYEQYF | TGCAGTGCTCCCCCTAGGGGGGGCCCTGCCTACGAGCAGTACTTC | . | . | TRBJ2-7 | TRBV20-1
CATSDFRPNVAGGGDEQFF | TGTGCCACCAGTGATTTCCGTCCAAATGTAGCGGGGGGAGGGGATGAGCAGTTCTTC | . | TRBD2 | TRBJ2-1 | TRBV24-1
CANKGGVGYTF | TGTGCCAATAAAGGAGGAGTGGGCTACACCTTC | . | . | TRBJ1-2 | TRBV2
CASKGTVGNYGYTF | TGTGCCAGCAAGGGGACAGTTGGTAACTATGGCTACACCTTC | few | TRBD1 | TRBJ1-2 | TRBV2
CASSLGAGVDTQYF | TGTGCCAGCAGCTTAGGAGCGGGAGTAGATACGCAGTATTTT | . | TRBD2 | TRBJ2-3 | TRBV11-3